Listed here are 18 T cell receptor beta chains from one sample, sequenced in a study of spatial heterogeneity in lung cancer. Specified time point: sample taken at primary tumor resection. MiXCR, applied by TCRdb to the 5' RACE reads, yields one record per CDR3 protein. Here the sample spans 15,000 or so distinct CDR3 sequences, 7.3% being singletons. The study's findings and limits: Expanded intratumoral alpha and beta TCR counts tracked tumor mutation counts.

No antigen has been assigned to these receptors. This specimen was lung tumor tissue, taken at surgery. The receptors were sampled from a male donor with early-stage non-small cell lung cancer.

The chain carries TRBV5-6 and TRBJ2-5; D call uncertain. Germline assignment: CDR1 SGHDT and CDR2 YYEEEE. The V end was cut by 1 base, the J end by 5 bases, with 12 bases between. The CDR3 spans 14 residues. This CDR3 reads CASSLLVLGETQYF. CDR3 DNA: TGTGCCAGCAGCTTGCTAGTGCTGGGGGAGACCCAGTACTTC.

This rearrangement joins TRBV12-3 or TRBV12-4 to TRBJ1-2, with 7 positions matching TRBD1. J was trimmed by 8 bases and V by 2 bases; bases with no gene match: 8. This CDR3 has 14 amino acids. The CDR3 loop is CASSLLRGGEGYTF. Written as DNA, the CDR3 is TGTGCCAGCAGTTTATTGAGAGGGGGCGAGGGCTACACCTTC.

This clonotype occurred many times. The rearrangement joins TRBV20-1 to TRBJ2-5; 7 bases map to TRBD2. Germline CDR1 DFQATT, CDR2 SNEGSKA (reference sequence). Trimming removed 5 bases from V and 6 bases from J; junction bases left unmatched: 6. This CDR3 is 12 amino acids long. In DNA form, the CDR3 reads TGCAGTGCTTTCGGACTAGAAAAGACCCAGTACTTC. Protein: CSAFGLEKTQYF.

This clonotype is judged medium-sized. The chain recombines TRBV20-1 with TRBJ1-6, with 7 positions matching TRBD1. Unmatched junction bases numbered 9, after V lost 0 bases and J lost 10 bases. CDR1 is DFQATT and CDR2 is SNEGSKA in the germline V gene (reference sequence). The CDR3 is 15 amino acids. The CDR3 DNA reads TGCAGTGCTAGAGATACCCAGGGGGAGACATCACCCCTCCACTTT. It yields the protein CSARDTQGETSPLHF.

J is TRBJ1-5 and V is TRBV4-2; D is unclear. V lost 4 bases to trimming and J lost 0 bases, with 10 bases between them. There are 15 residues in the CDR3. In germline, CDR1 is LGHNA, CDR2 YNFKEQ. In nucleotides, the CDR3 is TGTGCCAGCAGCCCAAGAAGGGATAGCAATCAGCCCCAGCATTTT. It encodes CASSPRRDSNQPQHF.

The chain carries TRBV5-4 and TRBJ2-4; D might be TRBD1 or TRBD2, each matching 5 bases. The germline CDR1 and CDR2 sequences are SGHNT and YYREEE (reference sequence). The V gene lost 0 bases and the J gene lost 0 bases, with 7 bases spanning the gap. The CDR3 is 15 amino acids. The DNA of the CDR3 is TGTGCCAGCAGCTTGGGGGACGTAGCCAAAAACATTCAGTACTTC. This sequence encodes CASSLGDVAKNIQYF.

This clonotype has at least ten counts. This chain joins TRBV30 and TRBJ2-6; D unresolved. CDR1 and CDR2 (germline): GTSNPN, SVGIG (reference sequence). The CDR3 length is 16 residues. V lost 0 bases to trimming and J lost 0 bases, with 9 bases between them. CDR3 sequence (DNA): TGTGCCTGGAGTGTACGCGAGTTCTCTGGGGCCAACGTCCTGACTTTC. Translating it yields CAWSVREFSGANVLTF.

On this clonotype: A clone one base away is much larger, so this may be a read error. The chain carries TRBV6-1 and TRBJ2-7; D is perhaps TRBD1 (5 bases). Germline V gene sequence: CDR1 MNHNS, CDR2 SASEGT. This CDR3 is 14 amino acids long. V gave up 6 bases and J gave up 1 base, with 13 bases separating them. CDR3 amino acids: CASSVNRRSYEQYF. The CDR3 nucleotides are TGTGCCAGCAGCGTCAACAGGCGTTCCTACGAGCAGTACTTC.

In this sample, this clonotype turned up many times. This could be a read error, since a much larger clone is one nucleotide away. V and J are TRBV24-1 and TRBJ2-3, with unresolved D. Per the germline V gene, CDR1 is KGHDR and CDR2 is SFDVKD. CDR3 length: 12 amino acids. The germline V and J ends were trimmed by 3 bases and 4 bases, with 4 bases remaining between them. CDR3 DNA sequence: TGTGCCACCAGTGATGGGTCAGATACGCAGTATTTT. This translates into CATSDGSDTQYF.

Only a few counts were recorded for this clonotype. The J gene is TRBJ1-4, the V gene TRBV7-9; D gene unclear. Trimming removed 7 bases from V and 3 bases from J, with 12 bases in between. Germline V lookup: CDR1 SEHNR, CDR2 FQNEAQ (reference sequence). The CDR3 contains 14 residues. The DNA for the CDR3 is TGTGCCAGCAAGGAGGCAGGACCTAATGAAAAACTGTTTTTT. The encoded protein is CASKEAGPNEKLFF.

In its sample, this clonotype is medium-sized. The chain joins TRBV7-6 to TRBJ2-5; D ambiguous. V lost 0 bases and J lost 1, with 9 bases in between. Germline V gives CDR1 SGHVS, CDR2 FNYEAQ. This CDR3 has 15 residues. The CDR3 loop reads CASSLAIGFQETQYF. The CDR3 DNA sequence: TGTGCCAGCAGCTTAGCGATCGGTTTCCAAGAGACCCAGTACTTC.

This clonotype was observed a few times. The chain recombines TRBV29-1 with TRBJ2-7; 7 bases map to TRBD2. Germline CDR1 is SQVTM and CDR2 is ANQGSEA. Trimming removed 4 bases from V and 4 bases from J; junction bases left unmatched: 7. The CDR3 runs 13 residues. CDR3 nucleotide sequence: TGCAGCGTTGGCGGGAGTTATTTGTACGAGCAGTACTTC. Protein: CSVGGSYLYEQYF.

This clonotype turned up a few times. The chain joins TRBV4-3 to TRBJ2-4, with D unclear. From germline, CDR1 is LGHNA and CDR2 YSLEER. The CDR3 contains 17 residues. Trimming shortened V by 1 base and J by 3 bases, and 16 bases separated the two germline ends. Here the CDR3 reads CASSQAPDTDLKNIQYF. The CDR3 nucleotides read TGCGCCAGCAGCCAAGCCCCTGACACGGACCTCAAAAACATTCAGTACTTC.

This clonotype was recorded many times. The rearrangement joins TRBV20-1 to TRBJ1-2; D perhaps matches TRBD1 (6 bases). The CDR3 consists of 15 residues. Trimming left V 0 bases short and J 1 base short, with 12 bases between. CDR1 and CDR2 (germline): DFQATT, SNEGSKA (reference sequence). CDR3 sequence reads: CSAREWGARNYGYTF. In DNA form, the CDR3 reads TGCAGTGCTAGAGAGTGGGGGGCGCGTAACTATGGCTACACCTTC.

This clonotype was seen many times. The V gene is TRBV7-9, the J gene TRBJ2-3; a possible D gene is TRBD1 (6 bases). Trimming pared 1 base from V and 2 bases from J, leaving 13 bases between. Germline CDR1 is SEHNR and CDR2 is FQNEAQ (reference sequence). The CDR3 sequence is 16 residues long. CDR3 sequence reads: CASSLVGNRVTDTQYF. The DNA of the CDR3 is TGTGCCAGCAGCTTAGTAGGGAACAGGGTCACAGATACGCAGTATTTT.

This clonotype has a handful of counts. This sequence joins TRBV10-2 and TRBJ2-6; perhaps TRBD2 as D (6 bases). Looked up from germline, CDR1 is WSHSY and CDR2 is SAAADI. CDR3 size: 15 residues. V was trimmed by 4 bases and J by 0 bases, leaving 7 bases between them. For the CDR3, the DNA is TGCGCCAGCAGTGTGGGGGGCTCTGGGGCCAACGTCCTGACTTTC. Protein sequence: CASSVGGSGANVLTF.

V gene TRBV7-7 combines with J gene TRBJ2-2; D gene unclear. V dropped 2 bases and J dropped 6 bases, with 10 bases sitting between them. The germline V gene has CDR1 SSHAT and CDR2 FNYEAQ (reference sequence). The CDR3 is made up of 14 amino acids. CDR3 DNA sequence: TGTGCCAGCAGCTTATCACCGGGCGCCGGGGAGCTGTTTTTT. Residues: CASSLSPGAGELFF. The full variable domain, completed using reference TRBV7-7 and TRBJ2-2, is GAGVSQSPRYKVTKRGQDVTLRCDPISSHATLYWYQQALGQGPEFLTYFNYEAQPDKSGLPSDRFSAERPEGSISTLTIQRTEQRDSAMYRCASSLSPGAGELFFGEGSRLTVL.

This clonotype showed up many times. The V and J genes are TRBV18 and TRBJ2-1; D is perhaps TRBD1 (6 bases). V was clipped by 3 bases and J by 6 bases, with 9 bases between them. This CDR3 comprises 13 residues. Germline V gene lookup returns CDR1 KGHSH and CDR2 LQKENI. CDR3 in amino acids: CASSPGQSNEQFF. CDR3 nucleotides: TGTGCCAGCTCACCCGGACAGTCCAATGAGCAGTTCTTC.